The 14 T cell receptor beta chains below were found in one sample sequenced in a study of monozygotic twins with inflammatory bowel disease. TCRdb re-called the 5' RACE reads and shows each CDR3 protein once, DNA omitted. Its clone listing holds about 130,000 distinct CDR3 sequences. Sequenced material: blood. These receptors came from a human donor with ulcerative colitis or Crohn's disease, or a healthy co-twin of an affected twin (not recorded which).

The CDR3 spells CASSRTHQWGKGTGELFF. The V call is TRBV19, the J call TRBJ2-2; the TCRdb D gene call, TRBD1, has no DNA to confirm it. Germline V CDR1 and CDR2: LNHDA, SQIVND (reference sequence). This CDR3 spans 18 amino acids.

This chain joins TRBV5-1 and TRBJ2-1; absent DNA, TCRdb's TRBD2 call cannot be checked. This CDR3 contains 20 residues. Germline CDR1 reads SGHRS; CDR2 reads YFSETQ. The CDR3 reads CASSLGARWVDLSSYNEQFF.

This chain joins TRBV10-3 and TRBJ2-3; TCRdb names TRBD2, which stays unverified in the absence of DNA. The CDR3 runs to 17 residues. Per germline, CDR1 ENHRY and CDR2 SYGVKD. The CDR3: CAISPLASGRTTDTQYF.

The chain links TRBV5-6 to TRBJ2-1; lacking DNA, the TRBD2 call made by TCRdb goes unchecked. Per the germline V gene, CDR1 is SGHDT and CDR2 is YYEEEE. CDR3 length: 11 amino acids. The CDR3 protein is CASSLEGQAFF.

This chain joins TRBV25-1 and TRBJ2-7; absent DNA, TCRdb's TRBD2 call cannot be checked. There are 13 residues in the CDR3. In germline, CDR1 is MGHDK, CDR2 SYGVNS. This CDR3 reads CASSRGLIYEQYF.

The CDR3 reads CASSSLESWKQGSGNEKLFF. V and J are TRBV12-3 or TRBV12-4 and TRBJ1-4; TCRdb indicates TRBD1, and absent DNA this call remains unverified. This CDR3 contains 20 residues.

The chain couples TRBV5-1 to TRBJ2-7; TCRdb returns TRBD1, unconfirmable since there is no DNA. This CDR3 comprises 13 residues. The germline CDR1 and CDR2 sequences are SGHRS and YFSETQ. The CDR3 protein is CASSWGQAYEQYF.

This chain links TRBV5-1 with TRBJ1-2; the TCRdb D gene call, TRBD1, has no DNA to confirm it. Germline lookup yields CDR1 SGHRS and CDR2 YFSETQ. This CDR3 contains 17 residues. CDR3 loop: CASSSGQGTLPNYGYTF. The full variable domain, with the rest looked up from reference TRBV5-1 and TRBJ1-2, is KAGVTQTPRYLIKTRGQQVTLSCSPISGHRSVSWYQQTPGQGLQFLFEYFSETQRNKGNFPGRFSGRQFSNSRSEMNVSTLELGDSALYLCASSSGQGTLPNYGYTFGSGTRLTVV.

The V call is TRBV24-1, the J call TRBJ2-1; TCRdb outputs TRBD2, but without DNA this stays unchecked. CDR1 and CDR2 from the germline V gene are KGHDR and SFDVKD. CDR3 length: 15 amino acids. The CDR3 protein is CATSDRTSGRLRQFF.

This chain uses TRBV7-2 with TRBJ2-3; TCRdb's assignment of TRBD1 cannot be checked, as there is no DNA. The germline CDR1 and CDR2 sequences are SGHTA and FQGNSA. This CDR3 spans 16 amino acids. CDR3 amino acids: CASSSRTGGYTDTQYF.

The chain recombines TRBV28 with TRBJ1-5. Germline CDR1 and CDR2: MDHEN and SYDVKM. CDR3 size: 16 residues. CDR3 in amino acids: CATIRVPPDSNQPQHF.

The chain has TRBV5-4 and TRBJ1-3. There are 12 residues in the CDR3. Germline V CDR1 and CDR2: SGHNT, YYREEE (reference sequence). The CDR3 sequence: CASSGSGNTIYF.

The gene calls are TRBV9 and TRBJ2-7; TCRdb calls TRBD1, which cannot be checked without DNA. Germline assignment: CDR1 SGDLS and CDR2 YYNGEE. The CDR3 spans 13 residues. The CDR3 protein is CASSASTGYEQYF.

The chain joins TRBV5-1 to TRBJ2-1; checking the TCRdb D call of TRBD2 is not possible without DNA. The CDR3 runs to 14 residues. CDR1 is SGHRS, CDR2 YFSETQ, per germline. CDR3 in amino acids: CASSFSGTRNEQFF.